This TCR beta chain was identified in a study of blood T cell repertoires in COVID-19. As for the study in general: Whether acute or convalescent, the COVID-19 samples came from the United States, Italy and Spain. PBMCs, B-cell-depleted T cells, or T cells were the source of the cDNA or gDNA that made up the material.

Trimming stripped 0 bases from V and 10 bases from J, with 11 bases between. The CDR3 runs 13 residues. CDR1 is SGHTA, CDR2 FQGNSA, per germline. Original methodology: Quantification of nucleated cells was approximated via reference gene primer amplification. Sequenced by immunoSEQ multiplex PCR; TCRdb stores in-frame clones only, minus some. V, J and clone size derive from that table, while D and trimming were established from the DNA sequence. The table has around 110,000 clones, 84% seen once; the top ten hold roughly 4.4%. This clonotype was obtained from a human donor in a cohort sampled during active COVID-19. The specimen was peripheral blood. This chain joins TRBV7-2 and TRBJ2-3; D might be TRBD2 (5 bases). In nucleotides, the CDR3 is TGTGCCAGCAGCTTAGCTACTAGGTTTCCGCAGTATTTT. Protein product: CASSLATRFPQYF.